Below are 12 T cell receptor beta chains sequenced from a single sample in a study of T cells after somatic rescue of genetic block. Assay: immunoSEQ multiplex PCR; the TCRdb copy retains only in-frame clones and omits some. The sample yields some 70,000 clones, more than 75% seen once. Input material: peripheral blood mononuclear cells (PBMCs). The origin of the receptors is a young man.

The rearrangement links TRBV27 to TRBJ2-7; perhaps TRBD2 as D (6 bases). Germline-derived CDR1 and CDR2 are MNHEY and SMNVEV (reference sequence). Deletions cut 4 bases from V and 2 bases from J, with 9 bases between. The CDR3 loop spans 13 amino acids. This chain's CDR3 is CASSSSGAYEQYF. CDR3 bases: TGTGCCAGCAGTTCGTCGGGAGCCTACGAGCAGTACTTC.

The chain carries TRBV9 and TRBJ2-2; 8 nucleotides match TRBD1. CDR3 size: 16 residues. The V gene's germline CDR1 is SGDLS and CDR2 YYNGEE. J was trimmed by 4 bases and V by 4 bases; bases with no gene match: 9. The CDR3 loop is CASSTGQGRITGELFF. The CDR3 region has the DNA TGTGCCAGCAGCACAGGACAGGGTCGGATCACCGGGGAGCTGTTTTTT.

The J gene is TRBJ2-3, the V gene TRBV9; D gene ambiguous. CDR3 length equals 14 residues. V was shortened by 3 bases and J by 0 bases, with 8 bases between the two germline ends. Per germline, CDR1 SGDLS and CDR2 YYNGEE. The CDR3: CASSAGRSTDTQYF. The CDR3 DNA follows: TGTGCCAGCAGCGCTGGACGGAGCACAGATACGCAGTATTTT.

This chain uses TRBV6-5 with TRBJ2-7; 7 bases line up with TRBD2. This CDR3 region has 14 residues. The germline V gene has CDR1 MNHEY and CDR2 SVGAGI. J was trimmed by 3 bases and V by 5 bases; bases with no gene match: 7. The CDR3 bases are TGTGCCAGCAGTCCTCGGACGGGGGGCTACGAGCAGTACTTC. Residues: CASSPRTGGYEQYF.

CDR3 sequence (DNA): TGTGCCAGCAGCTATCCCGGGACTACCCTCAGGGCGGATACGCAGTATTTT. Protein: CASSYPGTTLRADTQYF. The rearrangement links TRBV7-9 to TRBJ2-3, with 7 nucleotides matching TRBD2. V trimming: 4 bases; J trimming: 6 bases; junction bases outside the gene matches: 16. Germline V gene data show CDR1 as SEHNR and CDR2 as FQNEAQ (reference sequence). This CDR3 contains 17 residues.

CDR3: CASSLGYGKKETQYF. In DNA, the CDR3 is TGTGCCAGCAGCTTGGGTTACGGGAAGAAAGAGACCCAGTACTTC. J is TRBJ2-5 and V is TRBV5-4; the D gene is possibly TRBD2 (5 bases). Looked up from germline, CDR1 is SGHNT and CDR2 is YYREEE (reference sequence). The CDR3 runs to 15 residues. Trimming removed 0 bases from V and 3 bases from J, with 12 bases in between.

The chain uses TRBV5-5 and TRBJ2-7; D is unclear. There are 12 residues in the CDR3. The germline V and J ends were trimmed by 0 bases and 1 base, with 2 bases remaining between them. Germline CDR1 SGHKS, CDR2 YYEKEE (reference sequence). The CDR3 here is CASSLASYEQYF. CDR3 nucleotides: TGTGCCAGCAGCTTGGCTTCCTACGAGCAGTACTTC.

The chain uses TRBV28 and TRBJ1-2; D not certain. Germline CDR1 reads MDHEN; CDR2 reads SYDVKM. Trimming removed 3 bases from V and 7 bases from J, with 15 bases in between. The CDR3 loop spans 14 amino acids. CDR3 bases: TGTGCCAGCAGTTTGGGCCGGGCCTACGGTGGCTACACCTTC. Residues: CASSLGRAYGGYTF.

The V and J genes are TRBV2 and TRBJ2-1, with 7 bases fitting TRBD1. Losses at the gene ends were 6 bases for V and 5 bases for J; bases not matched to a gene: 4. This CDR3 comprises 13 residues. Germline V lookup: CDR1 SNHLY, CDR2 FYNNEI. The CDR3 DNA follows: TGTGCCAGCAGCGTGGACAGGAACAATGAGCAGTTCTTC. Translation: CASSVDRNNEQFF.

The CDR3 loop reads CASSQRWNRGREKLFF. CDR3 nucleotide sequence: TGTGCCAGCAGCCAAAGATGGAACCGGGGACGAGAAAAACTGTTTTTT. The chain recombines TRBV4-2 with TRBJ1-4, with a tentative D call TRBD1 (5 bases). Germline V gene sequence: CDR1 LGHNA, CDR2 YNFKEQ. CDR3 length: 16 amino acids. The germline V and J ends were trimmed by 2 bases and 8 bases, with 18 bases remaining between them.

The genes are TRBV19 and TRBJ1-1, with D uncertain. The CDR3 length is 12 residues. Trimming pared 4 bases from V and 11 bases from J, leaving 14 bases between. CDR1 LNHDA and CDR2 SQIVND come from the germline V gene (reference sequence). Here the CDR3 DNA reads TGTGCCAGTAGTACAGAGACCCGGTTGGCTTTCTTT. Its protein is CASSTETRLAFF.

V and J are TRBV7-8 and TRBJ2-1; 7 bases match TRBD2. With V trimmed by 5 bases and J by 3 bases, 7 bases remained unmatched. Per germline, CDR1 SGHVS and CDR2 FQNEAQ. The CDR3 is 15 residues long. The CDR3 sequence is CASSPPGGGYNEQFF. CDR3 nucleotides: TGTGCCAGCAGCCCCCCAGGCGGGGGCTACAATGAGCAGTTCTTC. Based on the CDR3 plus reference TRBV7-8 and TRBJ2-1, the full variable domain is GAGVSQSPRYKVAKRGQDVALRCDPISGHVSLFWYQQALGQGPEFLTYFQNEAQLDKSGLPSDRFFAERPEGSVSTLKIQRTQQEDSAVYLCASSPPGGGYNEQFFGPGTRLTVL.